What follows are 12 T cell receptor beta chains derived from one specimen sequenced in a study of OX40 agonist ivuxolimab in advanced cancers. The assay was immunoSEQ multiplex PCR, and TCRdb's table has in-frame clones only and misses some. This sample has fewer than 50,000 clones, with around 90% found just once. The source was CD4+ or CD8+ T cells sorted from blood, collected in a trial of the OX40 agonist ivuxolimab. The receptors stem from an adult with an advanced solid tumor such as melanoma, head and neck, liver or kidney cancer.

The CDR3 sequence is CASSVEGLARKQFF. The CDR3, as DNA: TGTGCCAGCAGCGTAGAGGGACTAGCACGAAAGCAGTTCTTC. The chain recombines TRBV9 with TRBJ2-1; 9 nucleotides align to TRBD2. The germline gives CDR1 SGDLS, CDR2 YYNGEE. The V and J ends lost 0 bases and 11 bases, in that order; junction bases with no gene match: 6. The CDR3 extends over 14 amino acids.

The chain carries TRBV9 and TRBJ2-3; tentative D call: TRBD2 (6 bases). The CDR3 has 17 residues. V was clipped by 3 bases and J by 4 bases, with 21 bases between them. Per germline, CDR1 SGDLS and CDR2 YYNGEE. CDR3 residues: CASSAPLGRGGPDTQYF. Here the CDR3 DNA reads TGTGCCAGCAGCGCGCCGCTGGGGCGGGGAGGACCAGATACGCAGTATTTT. Drawing the rest from reference TRBV9 and TRBJ2-3, the complete variable domain is DSGVTQTPKHLITATGQRVTLRCSPRSGDLSVYWYQQSLDQGLQFLIQYYNGEERAKGNILERFSAQQFPDLHSELNLSSLELGDSALYFCASSAPLGRGGPDTQYFGPGTRLTVL.

The chain recombines TRBV29-1 with TRBJ1-1; no firm D call. Trimming removed 6 bases from V and 1 base from J, with 9 bases in between. There are 12 residues in the CDR3. Germline CDR1 SQVTM, CDR2 ANQGSEA. DNA for the CDR3: TGCAGCGTCCTGAACGGGAACACTGAAGCTTTCTTT. Translating it yields CSVLNGNTEAFF.

The chain is built from TRBV27 and TRBJ2-2, with 7 bases matching TRBD2. Looked up from germline, CDR1 is MNHEY and CDR2 is SMNVEV (reference sequence). This CDR3 comprises 17 residues. V dropped 0 bases and J dropped 3; count of bases not matched to a gene: 7. CDR3: CASSLSGGAGYTGELFF. The DNA for the CDR3 is TGTGCCAGCAGTTTATCGGGAGGGGCGGGGTACACCGGGGAGCTGTTTTTT.

This chain joins TRBV6-1 and TRBJ2-7; 11 bases match TRBD2. This CDR3 has 13 amino acids. V trimming: 6 bases; J trimming: 7 bases; junction bases outside the gene matches: 5. The germline V gene encodes CDR1 MNHNS and CDR2 SASEGT. Here the CDR3 DNA reads TGTGCCAGCAGCCTAGCGGGAGGTCGTGAGCAGTACTTC. Amino acids: CASSLAGGREQYF.

The rearrangement joins TRBV2 to TRBJ1-2; tentative D call: TRBD1 (5 bases). Germline V CDR1 and CDR2: SNHLY, FYNNEI. The CDR3 covers 12 residues. Deletions cut 6 bases from V and 6 bases from J, with 11 bases between. The CDR3 region has the DNA TGTGCCAGCAGGGGGACTCAGCATGGCTACACCTTC. Its protein is CASRGTQHGYTF.

The chain carries TRBV5-1 and TRBJ2-7, with D unclear. V gave up 2 bases and J gave up 6 bases, with 3 bases separating them. The V gene's germline CDR1 is SGHRS and CDR2 YFSETQ. The CDR3 runs 10 residues. CDR3 nucleotides: TGCGCCAGCAGCTTCTGCGAGCAGTACTTC. Translating it yields CASSFCEQYF.

This clone was counted only a few times. CDR3 bases: TGTGCCAGCAGTAGGGGCGCGGACAATCAGCCCCAGCATTTT. Its translation is CASSRGADNQPQHF. The chain couples TRBV27 to TRBJ1-5, with D perhaps TRBD1 (5 bases). Trimming pared 5 bases from V and 3 bases from J, leaving 11 bases between. CDR3 length: 14 amino acids. Germline V gene lookup returns CDR1 MNHEY and CDR2 SMNVEV (reference sequence).

This sequence joins TRBV5-4 and TRBJ2-1; possibly TRBD1 for D (6 bases). CDR1 SGHNT and CDR2 YYREEE come from the germline V gene (reference sequence). The CDR3 extends over 13 amino acids. V lost 5 bases and J lost 4, with 10 bases in between. The CDR3 DNA reads as TGTGCCAGCAGACCAACAGGGTACAATGAGCAGTTCTTC. It specifies CASRPTGYNEQFF.

The chain uses TRBV25-1 and TRBJ1-2; D gene ambiguous. The V gene's germline CDR1 is MGHDK and CDR2 SYGVNS. V gave up 4 bases and J gave up 8 bases, with 14 bases separating them. The length of the CDR3 is 13 residues. CDR3 loop: CASSVDTRTGYTF. The DNA for the CDR3 is TGTGCCAGCAGTGTCGACACCCGGACGGGCTACACCTTC.

The rearrangement uses TRBV6-6 and TRBJ2-5; D is tentatively TRBD1 or TRBD2 (5 bases each). The germline V gene has CDR1 MNHNY and CDR2 SVGAGI (reference sequence). The V end was cut by 2 bases, the J end by 2 bases, with 9 bases between. The CDR3 is 14 residues long. As DNA, the CDR3 is TGTGCCAGCAGTTACGGGGACGGTCAAGAGACCCAGTACTTC. It is translated as CASSYGDGQETQYF.

The chain carries TRBV19 and TRBJ1-1; no firm D call. The germline gives CDR1 LNHDA, CDR2 SQIVND (reference sequence). The CDR3 spans 13 residues. V was pared by 3 bases and J by 3 bases, with 8 bases between. The CDR3 region has the DNA TGTGCCAGTAGTATTTTTTTCGACACTGAAGCTTTCTTT. The encoded protein is CASSIFFDTEAFF.